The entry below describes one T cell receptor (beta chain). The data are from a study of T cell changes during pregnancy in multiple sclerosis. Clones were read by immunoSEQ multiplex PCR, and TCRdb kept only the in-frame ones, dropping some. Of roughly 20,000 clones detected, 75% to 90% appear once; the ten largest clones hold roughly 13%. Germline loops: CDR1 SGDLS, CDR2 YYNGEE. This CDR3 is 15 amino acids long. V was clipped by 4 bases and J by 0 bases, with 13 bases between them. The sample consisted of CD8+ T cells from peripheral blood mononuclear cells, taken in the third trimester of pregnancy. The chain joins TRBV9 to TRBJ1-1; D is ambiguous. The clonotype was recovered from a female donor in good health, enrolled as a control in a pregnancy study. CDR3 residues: CASSPGLFMNTEAFF. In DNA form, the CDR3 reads TGTGCCAGCAGCCCAGGACTGTTCATGAACACTGAAGCTTTCTTT.